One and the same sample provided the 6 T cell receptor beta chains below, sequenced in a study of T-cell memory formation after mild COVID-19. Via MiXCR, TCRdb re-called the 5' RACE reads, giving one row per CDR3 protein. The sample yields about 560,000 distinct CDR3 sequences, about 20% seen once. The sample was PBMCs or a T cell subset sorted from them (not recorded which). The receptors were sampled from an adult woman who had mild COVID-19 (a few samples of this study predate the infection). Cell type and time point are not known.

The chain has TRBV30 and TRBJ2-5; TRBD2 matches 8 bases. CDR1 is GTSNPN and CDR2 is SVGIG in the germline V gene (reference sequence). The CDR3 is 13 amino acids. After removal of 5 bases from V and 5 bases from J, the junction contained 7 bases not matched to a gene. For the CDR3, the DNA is TGTGCCTGGGAGCTAGCGGGCGGGGAGACCCAGTACTTC. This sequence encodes CAWELAGGETQYF.

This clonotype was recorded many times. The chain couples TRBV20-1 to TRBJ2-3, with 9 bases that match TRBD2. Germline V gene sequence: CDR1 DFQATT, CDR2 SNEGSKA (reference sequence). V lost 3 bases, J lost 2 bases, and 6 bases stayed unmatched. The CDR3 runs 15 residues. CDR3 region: CSASQAGGATDTQYF. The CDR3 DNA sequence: TGCAGTGCTAGTCAAGCGGGAGGCGCCACAGATACGCAGTATTTT.

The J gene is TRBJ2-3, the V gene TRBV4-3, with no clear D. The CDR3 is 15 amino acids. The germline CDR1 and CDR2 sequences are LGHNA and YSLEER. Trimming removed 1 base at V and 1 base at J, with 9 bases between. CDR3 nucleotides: TGCGCCAGCAGCCAAGCCGGGTATGGCACAGATACGCAGTATTTT. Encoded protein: CASSQAGYGTDTQYF.

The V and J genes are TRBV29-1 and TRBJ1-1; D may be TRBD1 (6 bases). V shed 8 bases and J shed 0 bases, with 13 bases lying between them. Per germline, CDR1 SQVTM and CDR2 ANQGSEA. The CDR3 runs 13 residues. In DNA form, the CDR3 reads TGCAGCTTAGGGGGAGGGGTGAACACTGAAGCTTTCTTT. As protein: CSLGGGVNTEAFF. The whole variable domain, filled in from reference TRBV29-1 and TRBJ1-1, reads SAVISQKPSRDICQRGTSLTIQCQVDSQVTMMFWYRQQPGQSLTLIATANQGSEATYESGFVIDKFPISRPNLTFSTLTVSNMSPEDSSIYLCSLGGGVNTEAFFGQGTRLTVV.

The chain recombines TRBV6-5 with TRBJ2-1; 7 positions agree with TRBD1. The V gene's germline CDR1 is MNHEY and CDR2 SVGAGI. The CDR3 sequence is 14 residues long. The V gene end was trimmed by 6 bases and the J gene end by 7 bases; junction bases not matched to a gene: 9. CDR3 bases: TGTGCCAGCAGGAACGCCGGGACAGAGAATGAGCAGTTCTTC. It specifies CASRNAGTENEQFF.

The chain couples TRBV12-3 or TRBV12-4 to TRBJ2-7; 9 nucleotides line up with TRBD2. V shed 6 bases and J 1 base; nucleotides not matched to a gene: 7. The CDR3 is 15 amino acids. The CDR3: CASRDSGRGSYEQYF. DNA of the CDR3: TGTGCCAGCAGAGATAGCGGGAGAGGGTCCTACGAGCAGTACTTC.